A single sample gave rise to the 8 T cell receptor beta chains below, sequenced in a study of beta chain features in type 1 diabetes. Of the isolated RNA, all was reverse transcribed, and so the sequenced material was expressed TCRB transcripts. Some clones are missing from TCRdb's copy, which holds only in-frame ones; the method was immunoSEQ multiplex PCR. The sample comprises 200,000 to 250,000 clones, roughly a tenth of which are singletons, and 1% to 1.5% rests with the top ten. The source material was central memory CD4+ T cells from blood. The source is a man between 18 and 29 years old in good health.

This clone was seen ten or more times. The genes are TRBV28 and TRBJ2-1; 7 nucleotides agree with TRBD1. This CDR3 is built from 11 residues. The ends lost 9 bases at V and 10 bases at J; junction bases unmatched: 6. The germline gives CDR1 MDHEN, CDR2 SYDVKM. CDR3 in DNA: TGTGCCAGTAATAGGGACAGAGAGCAGTTCTTC. Protein: CASNRDREQFF.

This sequence joins TRBV7-2 and TRBJ2-4, with 8 bases fitting TRBD1. The V gene end was trimmed by 0 bases and the J gene end by 6 bases; junction bases not matched to a gene: 4. Germline values: CDR1 SGHTA, CDR2 FQGNSA. The CDR3 extends over 15 amino acids. CDR3 residues: CASSLATGERNIQYF. The CDR3 nucleotides are TGTGCCAGCAGCTTAGCGACAGGGGAGAGAAACATTCAGTACTTC. The complete variable domain, with remaining parts taken from reference TRBV7-2 and TRBJ2-4, reads GAGVSQSPSNKVTEKGKDVELRCDPISGHTALYWYRQSLGQGLEFLIYFQGNSAPDKSGLPSDRFSAERTGGSVSTLTIQRTQQEDSAVYLCASSLATGERNIQYFGAGTRLSVL.

This clone rates as medium-sized. The chain is built from TRBV20-1 and TRBJ2-4, with D perhaps being TRBD1 or TRBD2 (5 bases each). Per germline, CDR1 DFQATT and CDR2 SNEGSKA (reference sequence). V dropped 5 bases and J dropped 13 bases, with 15 bases sitting between them. The CDR3 runs to 11 residues. CDR3 sequence (DNA): TGCAGTGCTTACCACAGAGGGGCACAGTACTTC. It translates to CSAYHRGAQYF.

This clone was seen at least ten times. This chain links TRBV7-6 with TRBJ2-2; D is ambiguous. This CDR3 comprises 14 residues. Germline CDR1 and CDR2: SGHVS and FNYEAQ. Between the trimmed V and J ends, which lost 4 bases and 7 bases, there was a span of 13 bases. In nucleotides, the CDR3 is TGTGCCAGCAGCTCCTACCAGGACCTCGGGGAGCTGTTTTTT. Protein sequence: CASSSYQDLGELFF.

The chain uses TRBV6-1 and TRBJ1-2; no clear D gene. The germline V gene encodes CDR1 MNHNS and CDR2 SASEGT. The CDR3 loop spans 15 amino acids. With 3 bases removed from V and 4 bases from J, the gap between germline ends came to 15 bases. The CDR3 protein is CASSDREPYFYGYTF. CDR3 coding DNA: TGTGCCAGCAGTGACCGGGAGCCCTACTTCTATGGCTACACCTTC.

This clone has more than one count but fewer than ten. The chain has TRBV20-1 and TRBJ2-7; D not resolved. The CDR3 is made up of 10 amino acids. Trimming removed 3 bases from V and 6 bases from J, with 6 bases in between. Germline CDR1 DFQATT, CDR2 SNEGSKA (reference sequence). DNA of the CDR3: TGCAGTGCTAGTTGGGTCGAGCAGTACTTC. Translated, it gives CSASWVEQYF.

The chain combines TRBV30 with TRBJ2-3, with D perhaps being TRBD1 or TRBD2 (7 bases each). Germline lookup yields CDR1 GTSNPN and CDR2 SVGIG (reference sequence). Trimming took off 8 bases at V and 0 bases at J, with 18 bases between the two ends. The CDR3 runs 15 residues. The CDR3 nucleotides are TGTGCCGCACCTAGCAGGGGGGGGAGCACAGATACGCAGTATTTT. This sequence encodes CAAPSRGGSTDTQYF.

This clone has a handful of counts. The V gene is TRBV29-1, the J gene TRBJ2-3; 10 bases agree with TRBD2. Unmatched junction bases numbered 14, after V lost 4 bases and J lost 7 bases. The germline V gene has CDR1 SQVTM and CDR2 ANQGSEA. The CDR3 consists of 16 residues. CDR3: CSVGLLSGRADHTQYF. The CDR3 DNA follows: TGCAGCGTTGGATTGCTGAGCGGGAGGGCCGATCATACGCAGTATTTT.